This is a list of T cell receptor beta chains from one sample in a study of blood T cell repertoires in COVID-19. The protocol was immunoSEQ multiplex PCR, while the TCRdb copy is restricted to in-frame clones and leaves out a portion. In the table there are over 100,000 clones, approximately 78% of which are singletons. Material for sequencing was peripheral blood. These receptors originate from a man in his sixties with active or convalescent COVID-19. Each CDR3 is given with its conserved first and last residue. A D gene is named only where the DNA matches it firmly. Expanded clones are given a class, and other clones once, few, many or no size at all.

V gene	D gene	J gene	clone size	CDR3 DNA	CDR3 protein
TRBV5-8	.	TRBJ1-1	.	TGTGCCAGCAGCTGGAGACCCGGGGATGGCACTGAAGCTTTCTTT	CASSWRPGDGTEAFF
TRBV3-1/TRBV3-2	.	TRBJ2-7	few	TGTGCCAGCAGCCGGCCAGGGATCTCCTACGAGCAGTACTTC	CASSRPGISYEQYF
TRBV29-1	.	TRBJ1-1	.	TGCAGCTACCTTACTCTGGCAGGCCCCGAAGCTTTCTTT	CSYLTLAGPEAFF
TRBV4-1	.	TRBJ2-5	.	TGCGCCAGCAGCCGAGAGGGAGGACTGGTTATAGAGACCCAGTACTTC	CASSREGGLVIETQYF
TRBV12-1	.	TRBJ2-3	.	TGTGCCAGCAGCTTGCCCCGGGGGAGTCGCACAGATACGCAGTATTTT	CASSLPRGSRTDTQYF
TRBV5-1	.	TRBJ1-1	.	TGCGCCAGCAGCTTGGACAGGAACACTGAAGCTTTCTTT	CASSLDRNTEAFF
TRBV3-1/TRBV3-2	TRBD1	TRBJ1-2	.	TGTGCCAGCAGCCCCTGGGACAGGGCGAACTATGGCTACACCTTC	CASSPWDRANYGYTF
TRBV6-5	TRBD2	TRBJ2-3	once	TGTGCCAGCACCGAACTAGCGGGAGGTGCAGATACGCAGTATTTT	CASTELAGGADTQYF
TRBV28	TRBD2	TRBJ2-1	.	TGTGCCAGCAACTACTTGGGGCTAGCGGACAATGAGCAGTTCTTC	CASNYLGLADNEQFF
TRBV6-2/TRBV6-3	.	TRBJ2-2	.	TGTGCCAGCAGCGTCTCCGGGACTCAGAACACCGGGGAGCTGTTTTTT	CASSVSGTQNTGELFF
TRBV7-3	TRBD2	TRBJ2-3	.	TGTGCCAGCAGCGAACTAGCGGGAGGGCCCACAGATACGCAGTATTTT	CASSELAGGPTDTQYF
TRBV6-5	TRBD1	TRBJ2-7	.	TGTGCCAGCAGAGCGCAGGACAGGATCTACGAGCAGTACTTC	CASRAQDRIYEQYF
TRBV25-1	.	TRBJ2-7	many	TGTGCCAGCAGTGAAGTGGGGGCATCCTACGAGCAGTACTTC	CASSEVGASYEQYF
TRBV6-5	TRBD1	TRBJ1-1	.	TGTGCCAGCAGTTTGTCAGGGGGCACTGAAGCTTTCTTT	CASSLSGGTEAFF
TRBV7-8	.	TRBJ2-4	.	TGTGCCAGCAGCTTAGCAGAGGGAAACATTCAGTACTTC	CASSLAEGNIQYF
TRBV5-5	TRBD1	TRBJ1-2	.	TGTGCCAGCAGCTTGGAAGGGACAGCTACTAACTATGGCTACACCTTC	CASSLEGTATNYGYTF
TRBV6-2/TRBV6-3	TRBD1	TRBJ1-5	.	TGTGCCAGCAGTTTGACAGGGTACGGAGAACAGCCCCAGCATTTT	CASSLTGYGEQPQHF
TRBV28	TRBD2	TRBJ2-7	.	TGTGCCAGCAGTTCCCACACTAGCGGGCCTAGAGAGCAGTACTTC	CASSSHTSGPREQYF
TRBV19	TRBD2	TRBJ2-7	.	TGTGCCACCGCGGGAGGCCTCTCCTACGAGCAGTACTTC	CATAGGLSYEQYF
TRBV6-2/TRBV6-3	.	TRBJ1-2	.	TGTGCCAGCAGCTCCAACAGGGATTACTATGGCTACACCTTC	CASSSNRDYYGYTF
TRBV5-1	TRBD2	TRBJ2-7	few	TGCGCCAGCAGTACGACTAGCGGGAGGACCTACGAGCAGTACTTC	CASSTTSGRTYEQYF
TRBV28	TRBD1	TRBJ1-4	.	TGTGCCAGCAGTATAAACAGGGGGCTGGGTAATGAAAAACTGTTTTTT	CASSINRGLGNEKLFF
TRBV5-6	TRBD2	TRBJ2-1	.	TGTGCCAGCAGCTCGACCCCGCGGGGGGCAATCAATGAGCAGTTCTTC	CASSSTPRGAINEQFF
TRBV13	.	TRBJ2-1	.	TGTGCCAGCAGCTCCCCTGGCGGGCGGGATGAGCAGTTCTTC	CASSSPGGRDEQFF
TRBV2	.	TRBJ1-6	.	TGTGCCAGCAGTGAGTCACAGATTAATAATTCACCCCTCCACTTT	CASSESQINNSPLHF
TRBV10-2	TRBD1	TRBJ1-1	.	TGCGCCAGCAGGGTGACAGGGCCGAACACTGAAGCTTTCTTT	CASRVTGPNTEAFF
TRBV27	TRBD2	TRBJ2-1	.	TGTGCCAGCAGTTTAGGCGGGAGGAACTACAATGAGCAGTTCTTC	CASSLGGRNYNEQFF
TRBV4-3	.	TRBJ1-1	once	TGCGCCAGCAGCCAAGATCCGGGGTTTATGGGGAACACTGAAGCTTTCTTT	CASSQDPGFMGNTEAFF
TRBV3-1/TRBV3-2	TRBD2	TRBJ2-3	.	TGTGCCAGCAGCTCTCGACTAGCGGGAGAGAAAGATACGCAGTATTTT	CASSSRLAGEKDTQYF
TRBV27	TRBD2	TRBJ2-2	.	TGTGCCAGCAGTTTAAGGGGACTAGCGGGAACCGGGGAGCTGTTTTTT	CASSLRGLAGTGELFF
TRBV10-1	TRBD2	TRBJ2-3	.	TGCGCCAGCAGTACGACTAGCGGGTCCACAGATACGCAGTATTTT	CASSTTSGSTDTQYF
TRBV15	.	TRBJ2-1	many	TGTGCCACTCAGTCCCTAGCGCCTAGCTCCTACAATGAGCAGTTCTTC	CATQSLAPSSYNEQFF
TRBV5-6	.	TRBJ1-1	once	TGTGCCAGCAGCGGACACCGGACGGAGGCTTTCTTT	CASSGHRTEAFF
TRBV4-2	TRBD2	TRBJ2-5	.	TGTGCCAGCAGCCGGGGGACTAGCGGGAGACAAGAGACCCAGTACTTC	CASSRGTSGRQETQYF
TRBV5-1	.	TRBJ2-1	.	TGCGCCAGCAGCTTGACAAATGAGCAGTTCTTC	CASSLTNEQFF
TRBV27	TRBD1	TRBJ1-2	.	TGTGCCAGCAGTTTGGGGACAGGGGGCTATGGCTACACCTTC	CASSLGTGGYGYTF
TRBV21-1	.	TRBJ2-1	.	TGTGCCAGCAGCAAAGAGTCCGGACAGGGGGACCTTGGACCTGAGCAGTTCTTC	CASSKESGQGDLGPEQFF
TRBV30	.	TRBJ2-5	.	TGTGCCTGGAACGGGGATAGGCTAAGGTACCAAGAGACCCAGTACTTC	CAWNGDRLRYQETQYF
TRBV5-6	TRBD1	TRBJ1-2	.	TGTGCCAGCAGCGGGACAGCGAGGTATGGCTACACCTTC	CASSGTARYGYTF
TRBV3-1/TRBV3-2	.	TRBJ1-2	once	TGTGCCAGCAGCCCCGGACGCGGGCCTAACTATGGCTACACCTTC	CASSPGRGPNYGYTF
TRBV5-1	.	TRBJ1-2	.	TGCGCCAGCAGCCTGGGAGGGACAACTAACTATGGCTACACCTTC	CASSLGGTTNYGYTF
TRBV4-1	TRBD1	TRBJ1-4	.	TGCGCCAGCAGCCAAGCCCCCGGACAGGGGATTAATGAAAAACTGTTTTTT	CASSQAPGQGINEKLFF
TRBV5-1	.	TRBJ1-6	.	TGCGCCAGCAGCTTGACAGGGACATCTCATAATTCACCCCTCCACTTT	CASSLTGTSHNSPLHF
TRBV24-1	.	TRBJ1-5	once	TGTGCCACCAGTGATGTTGAGGGGGAAGGGAGCAATCAGCCCCAGCATTTT	CATSDVEGEGSNQPQHF
TRBV6-5	.	TRBJ1-6	few	TGTGCCAGCAGCGACACCGATGGCCCGGGGACACCCCTCCACTTT	CASSDTDGPGTPLHF
TRBV5-1	.	TRBJ2-7	.	TGCGCCAGCAGCCTCCAGGGGTACGAGCAGTACTTC	CASSLQGYEQYF
TRBV2	.	TRBJ1-4	.	TGTGCCAGCAGCCGGTCAGCGAATAATGAAAAACTGTTTTTT	CASSRSANNEKLFF
TRBV29-1	TRBD1	TRBJ2-2	few	TGCAGCGCGGGACAGGGTCCCACCGGGGAGCTGTTTTTT	CSAGQGPTGELFF
TRBV5-1	.	TRBJ1-2	few	TGCGCCAGCAGCTTGACGACAGCAGTCCACTATGGCTACACCTTC	CASSLTTAVHYGYTF
TRBV29-1	TRBD1	TRBJ1-5	.	TGCAGCATCGGGACAGGTACGGGGGATCAGCCCCAGCATTTT	CSIGTGTGDQPQHF